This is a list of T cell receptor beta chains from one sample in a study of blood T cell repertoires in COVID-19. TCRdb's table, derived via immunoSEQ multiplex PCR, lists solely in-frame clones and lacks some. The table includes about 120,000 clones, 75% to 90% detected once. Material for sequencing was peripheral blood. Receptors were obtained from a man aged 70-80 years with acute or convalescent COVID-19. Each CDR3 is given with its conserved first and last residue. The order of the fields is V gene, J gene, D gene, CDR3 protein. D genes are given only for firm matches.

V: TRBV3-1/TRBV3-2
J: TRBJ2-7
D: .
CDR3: CASSQVALIGEQYF

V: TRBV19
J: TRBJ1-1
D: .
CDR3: CASRIPASTEAFF

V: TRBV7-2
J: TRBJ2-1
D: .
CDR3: CASSLYRGQSNEQFF

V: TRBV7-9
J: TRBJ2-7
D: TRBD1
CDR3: CASSSLTGGGYEQYF

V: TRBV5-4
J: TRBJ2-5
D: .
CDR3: CASSLLDSEETQYF

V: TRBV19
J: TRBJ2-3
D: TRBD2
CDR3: CASSNSGNRQYF

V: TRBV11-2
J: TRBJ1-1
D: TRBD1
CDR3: CASSRTGQGNTEAFF

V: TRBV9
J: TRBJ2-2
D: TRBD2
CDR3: CASSVAPRGANTGELFF

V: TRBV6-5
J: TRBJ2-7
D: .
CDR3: CASSWGDAGVVQYF

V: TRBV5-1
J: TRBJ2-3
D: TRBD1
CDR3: CASSLQGGLTDTQYF

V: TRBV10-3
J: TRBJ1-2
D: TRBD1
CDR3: CAIQGDSLGGYTF

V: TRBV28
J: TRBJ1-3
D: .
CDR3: CASSFKRGSGNTIYF

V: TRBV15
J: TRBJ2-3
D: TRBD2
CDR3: CATSRAPSGRTDTQYF

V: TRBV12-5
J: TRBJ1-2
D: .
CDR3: CASAPLVGAGYTF

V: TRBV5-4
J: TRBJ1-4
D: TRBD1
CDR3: CASSFTGGEKLFF

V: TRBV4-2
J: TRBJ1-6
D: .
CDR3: CASSQKDDSPNSPLHF

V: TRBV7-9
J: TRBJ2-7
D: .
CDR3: CASSLGSQFYEQYF

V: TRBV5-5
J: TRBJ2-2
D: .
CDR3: CASSLQGNTGELFF

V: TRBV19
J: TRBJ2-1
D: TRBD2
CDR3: CASSTRVTSGSYNEQFF

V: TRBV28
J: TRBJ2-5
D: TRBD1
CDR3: CASSGQGNPQETQYF

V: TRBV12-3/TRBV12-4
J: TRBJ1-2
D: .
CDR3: CASSEYDSRTDTF

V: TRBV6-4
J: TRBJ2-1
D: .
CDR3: CASSEQGTQSYNEQFF

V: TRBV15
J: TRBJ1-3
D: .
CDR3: CATSRDRGFRNTIYF

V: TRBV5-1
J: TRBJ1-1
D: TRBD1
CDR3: CASSRTGEGTEAFF

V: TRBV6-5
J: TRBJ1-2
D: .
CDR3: CASSPITDSGYTF

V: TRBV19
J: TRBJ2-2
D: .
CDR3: CASRHENTGELFF

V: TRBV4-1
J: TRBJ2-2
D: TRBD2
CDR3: CASSQDRGTSGINGELFF

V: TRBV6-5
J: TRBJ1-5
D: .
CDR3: CASSVTGNSNQPQHF

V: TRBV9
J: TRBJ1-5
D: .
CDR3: CASSAHVSQPQHF

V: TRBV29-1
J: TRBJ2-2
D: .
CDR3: CSVADRLMNTGELFF

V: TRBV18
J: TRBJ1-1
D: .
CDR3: CASSPTRAYEAFF

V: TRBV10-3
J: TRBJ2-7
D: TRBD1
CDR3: CAIQNSGGQAYEQYF

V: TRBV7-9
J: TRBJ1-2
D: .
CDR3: CASSLDGTDYGYAF

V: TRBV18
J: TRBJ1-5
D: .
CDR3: CASSGAPSNQPQHF

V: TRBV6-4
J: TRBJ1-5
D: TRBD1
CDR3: CASSERGQSNQPQHF

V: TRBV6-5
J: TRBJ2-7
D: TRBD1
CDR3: CASSPDRVYEQYF

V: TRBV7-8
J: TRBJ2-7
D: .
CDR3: CASSGSRSAYEQYF

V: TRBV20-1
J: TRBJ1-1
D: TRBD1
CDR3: CSASNRGHGTEAFF

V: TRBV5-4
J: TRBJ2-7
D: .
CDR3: CASSLPTLAREQYF

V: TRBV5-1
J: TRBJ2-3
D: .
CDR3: CASSLGYPPDTQYF

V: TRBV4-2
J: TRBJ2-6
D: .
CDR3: CASSQDPGTSGANVLTF

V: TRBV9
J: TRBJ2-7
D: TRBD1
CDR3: CASSPRQGQSYEQYF

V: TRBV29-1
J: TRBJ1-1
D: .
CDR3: CSTRLRNTEAFF

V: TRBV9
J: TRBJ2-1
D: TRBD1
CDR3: CASSDRTGPSYNEQFF

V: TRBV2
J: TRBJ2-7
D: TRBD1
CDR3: CASMGNRGPYEQYF

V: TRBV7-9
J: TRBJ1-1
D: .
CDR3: CASSLETRNTEAFF

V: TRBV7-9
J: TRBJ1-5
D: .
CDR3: CASSDGSQPQHF

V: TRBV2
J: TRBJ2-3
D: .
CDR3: CASSPGAPPDTQYF

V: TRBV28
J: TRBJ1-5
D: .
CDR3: CASSLTGTRLIINQPQHF

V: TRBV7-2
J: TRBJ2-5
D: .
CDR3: CASSVQETQYF

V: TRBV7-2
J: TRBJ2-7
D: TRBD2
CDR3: CASSLAPLAVPYEQYF